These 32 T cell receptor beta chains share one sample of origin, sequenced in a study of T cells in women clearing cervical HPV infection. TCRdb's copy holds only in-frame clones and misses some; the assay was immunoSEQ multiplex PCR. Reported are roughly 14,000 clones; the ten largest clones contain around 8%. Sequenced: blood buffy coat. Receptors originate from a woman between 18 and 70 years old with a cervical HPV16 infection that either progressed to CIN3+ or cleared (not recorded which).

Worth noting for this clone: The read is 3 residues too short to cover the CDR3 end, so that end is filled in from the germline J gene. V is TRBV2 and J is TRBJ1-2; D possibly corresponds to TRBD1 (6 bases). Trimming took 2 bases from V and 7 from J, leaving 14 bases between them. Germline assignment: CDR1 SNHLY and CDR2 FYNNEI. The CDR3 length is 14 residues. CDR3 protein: CASSERVTGGGYTF. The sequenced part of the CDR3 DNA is TGTGCCAGCAGTGAACGGGTGACAGGTGGTGGC.

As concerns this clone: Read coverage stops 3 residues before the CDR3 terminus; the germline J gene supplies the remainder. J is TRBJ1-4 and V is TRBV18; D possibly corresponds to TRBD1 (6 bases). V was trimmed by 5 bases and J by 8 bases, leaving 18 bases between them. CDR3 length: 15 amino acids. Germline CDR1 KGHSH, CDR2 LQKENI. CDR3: CASSRQDQGGEKLFF. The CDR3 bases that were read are TGTGCCAGCTCAAGACAGGACCAAGGCGGGGAAAAA.

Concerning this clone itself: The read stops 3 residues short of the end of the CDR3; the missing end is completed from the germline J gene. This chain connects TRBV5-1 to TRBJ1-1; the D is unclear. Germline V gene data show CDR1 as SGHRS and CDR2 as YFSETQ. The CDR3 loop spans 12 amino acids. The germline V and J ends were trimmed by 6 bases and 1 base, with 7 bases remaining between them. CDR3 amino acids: CASKKGNTEAFF. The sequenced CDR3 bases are TGCGCCAGCAAGAAAGGGAACACTGAA.

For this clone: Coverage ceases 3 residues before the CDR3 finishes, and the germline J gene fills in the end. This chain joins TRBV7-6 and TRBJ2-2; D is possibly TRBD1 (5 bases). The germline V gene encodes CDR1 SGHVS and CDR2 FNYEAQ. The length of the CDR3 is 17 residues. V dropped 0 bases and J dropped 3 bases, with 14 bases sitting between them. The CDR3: CASSLALGQGDTGELFF. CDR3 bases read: TGTGCCAGCAGCTTAGCGTTGGGTCAGGGCGACACCGGGGAG.

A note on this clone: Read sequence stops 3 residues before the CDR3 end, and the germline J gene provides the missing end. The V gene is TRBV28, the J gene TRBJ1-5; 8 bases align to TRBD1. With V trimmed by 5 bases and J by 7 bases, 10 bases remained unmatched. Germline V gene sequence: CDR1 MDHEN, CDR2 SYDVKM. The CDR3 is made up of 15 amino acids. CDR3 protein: CASSNGQGRIQPQHF. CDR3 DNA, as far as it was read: TGTGCCAGCAGTAACGGACAGGGTCGAATCCAGCCC.

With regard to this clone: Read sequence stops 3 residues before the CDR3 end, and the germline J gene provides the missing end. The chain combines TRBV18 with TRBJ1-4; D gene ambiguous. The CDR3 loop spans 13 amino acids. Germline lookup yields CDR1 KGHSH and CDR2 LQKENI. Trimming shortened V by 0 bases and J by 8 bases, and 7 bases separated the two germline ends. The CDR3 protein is CASSPPGGEKLFF. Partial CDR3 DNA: TGTGCCAGCTCACCACCCGGCGGAGAAAAA.

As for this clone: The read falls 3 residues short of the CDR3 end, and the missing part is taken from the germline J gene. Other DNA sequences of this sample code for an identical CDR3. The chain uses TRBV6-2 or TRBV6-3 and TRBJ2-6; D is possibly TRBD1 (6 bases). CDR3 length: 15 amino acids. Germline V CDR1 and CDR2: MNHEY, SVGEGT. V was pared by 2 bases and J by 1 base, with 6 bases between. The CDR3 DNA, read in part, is TGTGCCAGCAGTTACACAGGGTCTGGGGCCAACGTC. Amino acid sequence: CASSYTGSGANV. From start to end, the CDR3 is CASSYTGSGANVLTF.

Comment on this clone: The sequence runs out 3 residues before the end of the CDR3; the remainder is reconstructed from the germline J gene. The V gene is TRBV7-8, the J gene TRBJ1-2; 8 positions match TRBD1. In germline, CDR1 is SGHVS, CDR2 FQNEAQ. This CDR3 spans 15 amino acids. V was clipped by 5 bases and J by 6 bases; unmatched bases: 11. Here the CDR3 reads CASSPRGGTGNGYTF. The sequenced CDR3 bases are TGTGCCAGCAGCCCAAGGGGGGGGACAGGCAATGGC. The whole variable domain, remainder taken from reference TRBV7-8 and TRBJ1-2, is GAGVSQSPRYKVAKRGQDVALRCDPISGHVSLFWYQQALGQGPEFLTYFQNEAQLDKSGLPSDRFFAERPEGSVSTLKIQRTQQEDSAVYLCASSPRGGTGNGYTFGSGTRLTVV.

The CDR3 bases that were read are TGCAGTGCTAGAGATGAGGGACTAGCCCTGGCGGGGGAG. Its translation: CSARDEGLALAGE. The CDR3, in full, reads CSARDEGLALAGELFF. V gene TRBV20-1 combines with J gene TRBJ2-2; TRBD2 matches at 9 bases. The sequence runs out 3 residues before the end of the CDR3; the remainder is reconstructed from the germline J gene. CDR3 length equals 16 residues. Germline loops: CDR1 DFQATT, CDR2 SNEGSKA (reference sequence). With V trimmed by 0 bases and J by 8 bases, 10 bases remained unmatched.

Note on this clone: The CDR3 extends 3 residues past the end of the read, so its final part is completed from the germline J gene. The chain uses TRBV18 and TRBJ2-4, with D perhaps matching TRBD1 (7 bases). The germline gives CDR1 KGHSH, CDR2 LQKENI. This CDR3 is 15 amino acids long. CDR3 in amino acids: CASSPCHPGGGGQYF. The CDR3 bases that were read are TGTGCCAGCTCACCATGTCATCCAGGGGGAGGTGGT.

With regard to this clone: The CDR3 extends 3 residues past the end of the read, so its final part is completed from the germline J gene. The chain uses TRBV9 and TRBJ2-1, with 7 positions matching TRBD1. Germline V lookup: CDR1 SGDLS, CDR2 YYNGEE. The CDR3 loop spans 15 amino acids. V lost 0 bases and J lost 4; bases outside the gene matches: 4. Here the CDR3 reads CASSVDPGGYNEQFF. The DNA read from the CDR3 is TGTGCCAGCAGCGTAGACCCAGGGGGTTACAATGAG.

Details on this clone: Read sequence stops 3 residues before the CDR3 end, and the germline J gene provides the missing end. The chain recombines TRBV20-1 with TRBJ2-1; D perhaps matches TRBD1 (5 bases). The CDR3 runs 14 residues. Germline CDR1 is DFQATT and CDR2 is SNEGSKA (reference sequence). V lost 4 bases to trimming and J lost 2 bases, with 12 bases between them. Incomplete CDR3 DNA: TGCAGTGCTATCCTCAGGGCTCCCTACAATGAG. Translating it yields CSAILRAPYNE. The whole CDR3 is CSAILRAPYNEQFF.

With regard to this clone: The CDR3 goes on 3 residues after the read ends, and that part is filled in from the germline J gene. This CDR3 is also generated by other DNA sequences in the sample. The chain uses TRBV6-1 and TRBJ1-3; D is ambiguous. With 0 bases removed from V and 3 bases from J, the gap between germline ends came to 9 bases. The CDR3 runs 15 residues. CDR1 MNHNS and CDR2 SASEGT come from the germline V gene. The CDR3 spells CASSEALGYGNTIYF. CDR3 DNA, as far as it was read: TGTGCCAGCAGTGAAGCACTAGGGTATGGAAACACC.

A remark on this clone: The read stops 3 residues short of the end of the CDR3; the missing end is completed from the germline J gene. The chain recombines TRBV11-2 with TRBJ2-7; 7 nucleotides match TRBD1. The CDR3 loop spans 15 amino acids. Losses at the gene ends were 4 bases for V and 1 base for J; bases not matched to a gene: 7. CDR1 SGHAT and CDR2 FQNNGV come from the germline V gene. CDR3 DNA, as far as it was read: TGTGCCAGCAGCTCAGGACAGGTCACTTCCTACGAG. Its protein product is CASSSGQVTSYE. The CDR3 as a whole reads CASSSGQVTSYEQYF.

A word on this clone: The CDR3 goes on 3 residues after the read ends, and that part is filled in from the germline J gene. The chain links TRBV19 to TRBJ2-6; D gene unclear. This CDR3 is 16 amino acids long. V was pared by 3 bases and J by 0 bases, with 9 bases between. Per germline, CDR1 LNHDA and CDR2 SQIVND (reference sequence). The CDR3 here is CASSMQVSSGANVLTF. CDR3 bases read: TGTGCCAGTAGTATGCAGGTCAGCTCTGGGGCCAACGTC.

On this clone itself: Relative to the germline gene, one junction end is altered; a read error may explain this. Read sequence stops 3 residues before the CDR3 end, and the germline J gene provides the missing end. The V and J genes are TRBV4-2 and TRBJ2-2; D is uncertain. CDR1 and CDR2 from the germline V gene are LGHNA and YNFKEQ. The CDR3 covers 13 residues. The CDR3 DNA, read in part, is TGCGCCAGCAGCCAAGAGGCTCGCGGGGAG. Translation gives CASSQEARGE. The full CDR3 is CASSQEARGELFF.

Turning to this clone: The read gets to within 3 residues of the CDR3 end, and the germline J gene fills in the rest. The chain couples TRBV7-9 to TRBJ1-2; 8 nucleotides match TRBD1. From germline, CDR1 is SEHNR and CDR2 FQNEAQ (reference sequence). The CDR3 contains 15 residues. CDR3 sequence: CASSMSDRATYDYTF. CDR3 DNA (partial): TGTGCCAGCAGCATGTCGGACAGGGCAACCTACGAC.

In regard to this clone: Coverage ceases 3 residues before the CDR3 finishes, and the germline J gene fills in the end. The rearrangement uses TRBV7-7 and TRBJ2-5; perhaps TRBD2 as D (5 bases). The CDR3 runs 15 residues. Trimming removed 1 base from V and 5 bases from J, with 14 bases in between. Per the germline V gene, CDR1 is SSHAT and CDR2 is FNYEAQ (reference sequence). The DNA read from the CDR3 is TGTGCCAGCAGCTTAGTCGACGGGTCGGGGGAGACC. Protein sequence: CASSLVDGSGET. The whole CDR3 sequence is CASSLVDGSGETQYF.

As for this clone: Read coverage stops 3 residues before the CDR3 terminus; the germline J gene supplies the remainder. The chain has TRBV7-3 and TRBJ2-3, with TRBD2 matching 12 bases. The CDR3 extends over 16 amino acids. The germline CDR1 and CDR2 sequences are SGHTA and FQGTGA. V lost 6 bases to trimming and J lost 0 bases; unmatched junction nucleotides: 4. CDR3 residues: CASSSGLAGSTDTQYF. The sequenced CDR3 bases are TGTGCCAGCAGTTCCGGACTAGCGGGAAGCACAGATACG.

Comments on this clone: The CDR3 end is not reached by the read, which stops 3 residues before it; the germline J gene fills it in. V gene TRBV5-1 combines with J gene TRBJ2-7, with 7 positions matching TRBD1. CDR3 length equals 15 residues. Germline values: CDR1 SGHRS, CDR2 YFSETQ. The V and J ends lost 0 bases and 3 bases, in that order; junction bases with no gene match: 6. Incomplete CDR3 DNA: TGCGCCAGCAGCTTGGACGGGACAGTCGGCTACGAG. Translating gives CASSLDGTVGYE. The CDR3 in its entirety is CASSLDGTVGYEQYF.

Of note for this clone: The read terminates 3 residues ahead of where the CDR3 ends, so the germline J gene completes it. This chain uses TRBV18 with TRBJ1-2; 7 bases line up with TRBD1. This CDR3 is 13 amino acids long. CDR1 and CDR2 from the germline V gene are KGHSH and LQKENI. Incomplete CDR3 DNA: TGTGCCAGCTCTGGGGACAGTTTCAATGAC. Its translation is CASSGDSFND. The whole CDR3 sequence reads CASSGDSFNDYTF.

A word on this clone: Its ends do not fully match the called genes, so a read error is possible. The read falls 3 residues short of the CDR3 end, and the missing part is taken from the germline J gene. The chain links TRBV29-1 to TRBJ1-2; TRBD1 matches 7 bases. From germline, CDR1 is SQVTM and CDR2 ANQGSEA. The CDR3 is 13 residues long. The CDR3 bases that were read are TGCAGCGTGCTTGGGACAGATAGTTATGCC. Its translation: CSVLGTDSYA. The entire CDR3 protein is CSVLGTDSYAYTF.

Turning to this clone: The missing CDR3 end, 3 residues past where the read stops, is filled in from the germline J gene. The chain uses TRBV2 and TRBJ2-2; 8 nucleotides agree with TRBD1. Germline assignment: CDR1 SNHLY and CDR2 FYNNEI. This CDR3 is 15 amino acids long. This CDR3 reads CASSLTGGGANVLFF. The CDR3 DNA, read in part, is TGTGCCAGCAGTTTAACAGGGGGTGGGGCCAACGTG.

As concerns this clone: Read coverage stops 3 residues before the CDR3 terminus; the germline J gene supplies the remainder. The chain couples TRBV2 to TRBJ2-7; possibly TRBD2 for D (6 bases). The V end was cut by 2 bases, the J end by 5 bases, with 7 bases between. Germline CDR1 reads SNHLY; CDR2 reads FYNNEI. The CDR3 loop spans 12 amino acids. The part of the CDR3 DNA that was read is TGTGCCAGCAGTGAAACTAGCCACGAG. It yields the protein CASSETSHE. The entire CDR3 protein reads CASSETSHEQYF.

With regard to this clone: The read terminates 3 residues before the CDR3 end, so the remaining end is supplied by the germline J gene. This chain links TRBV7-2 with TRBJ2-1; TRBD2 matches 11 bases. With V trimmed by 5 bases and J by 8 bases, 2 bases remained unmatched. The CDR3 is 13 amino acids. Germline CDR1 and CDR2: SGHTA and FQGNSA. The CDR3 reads CASSQGLADEQFF. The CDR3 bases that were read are TGTGCCAGCAGCCAGGGACTAGCGGATGAG.

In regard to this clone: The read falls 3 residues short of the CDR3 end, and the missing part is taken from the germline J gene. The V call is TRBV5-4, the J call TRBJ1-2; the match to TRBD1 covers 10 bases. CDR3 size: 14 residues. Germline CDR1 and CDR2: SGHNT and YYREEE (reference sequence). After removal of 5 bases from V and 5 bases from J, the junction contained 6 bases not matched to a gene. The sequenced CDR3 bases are TGTGCCAGCAGTCCGGACAGGGGGGGGTATGGC. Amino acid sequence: CASSPDRGGYG. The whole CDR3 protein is CASSPDRGGYGYTF.

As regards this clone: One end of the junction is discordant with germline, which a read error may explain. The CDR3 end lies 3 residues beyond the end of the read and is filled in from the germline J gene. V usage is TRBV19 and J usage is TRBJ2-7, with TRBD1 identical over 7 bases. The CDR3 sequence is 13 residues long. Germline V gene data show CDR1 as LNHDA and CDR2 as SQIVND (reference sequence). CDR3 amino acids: CASSVDRDYEQYF. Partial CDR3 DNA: TGTGCCAGTAGTGTAGACAGGGACTACGAG. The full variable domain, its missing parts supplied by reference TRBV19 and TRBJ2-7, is DGGITQSPKYLFRKEGQNVTLSCEQNLNHDAMYWYRQDPGQGLRLIYYSQIVNDFQKGDIAEGYSVSREKKESFPLTVTSAQKNPTAFYLCASSVDRDYEQYFGPGTRLTVT.

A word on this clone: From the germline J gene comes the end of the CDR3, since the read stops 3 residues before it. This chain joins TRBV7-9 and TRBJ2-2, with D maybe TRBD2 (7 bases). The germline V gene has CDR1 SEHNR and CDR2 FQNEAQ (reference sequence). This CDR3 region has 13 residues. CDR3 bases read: TGTGCCAGCACGGGGGGCGCGGGTGAAAAG. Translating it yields CASTGGAGEK. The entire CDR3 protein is CASTGGAGEKLFF.

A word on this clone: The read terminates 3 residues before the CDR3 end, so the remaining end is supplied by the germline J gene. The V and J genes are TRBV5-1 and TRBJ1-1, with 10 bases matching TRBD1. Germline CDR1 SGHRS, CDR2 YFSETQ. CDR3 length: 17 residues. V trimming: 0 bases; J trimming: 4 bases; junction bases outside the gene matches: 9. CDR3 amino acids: CASSLGRGGDRGTEAFF. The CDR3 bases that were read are TGCGCCAGCAGCTTGGGCCGGGGGGGGGACAGGGGCACTGAA.

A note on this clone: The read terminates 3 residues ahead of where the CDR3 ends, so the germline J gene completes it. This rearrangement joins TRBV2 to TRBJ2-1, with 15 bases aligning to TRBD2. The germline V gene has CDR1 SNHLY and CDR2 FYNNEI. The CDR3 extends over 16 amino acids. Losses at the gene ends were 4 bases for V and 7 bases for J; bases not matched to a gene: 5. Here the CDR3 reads CASSAGTSGGWNEQFF. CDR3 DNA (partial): TGTGCCAGCAGTGCCGGGACTAGCGGGGGGTGGAATGAG.

Here the CDR3 reads CASSPRQGNSPLFF. The DNA read from the CDR3 is TGTGCCAGCAGCCCCCGCCAGGGGAATTCACCA. The gene calls are TRBV7-8 and TRBJ1-4, with D perhaps TRBD1 (6 bases). Read coverage stops 3 residues before the CDR3 terminus; the germline J gene supplies the remainder. This CDR3 is 14 amino acids long. Germline lookup yields CDR1 SGHVS and CDR2 FQNEAQ.

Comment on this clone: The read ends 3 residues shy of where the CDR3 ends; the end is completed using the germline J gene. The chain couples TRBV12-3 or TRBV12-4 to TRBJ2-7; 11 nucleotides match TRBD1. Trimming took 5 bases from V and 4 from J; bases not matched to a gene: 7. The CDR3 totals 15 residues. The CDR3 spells CASSPRTGGGYEQYF. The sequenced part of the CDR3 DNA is TGTGCCAGCAGTCCACGGACAGGGGGCGGGTACGAG.